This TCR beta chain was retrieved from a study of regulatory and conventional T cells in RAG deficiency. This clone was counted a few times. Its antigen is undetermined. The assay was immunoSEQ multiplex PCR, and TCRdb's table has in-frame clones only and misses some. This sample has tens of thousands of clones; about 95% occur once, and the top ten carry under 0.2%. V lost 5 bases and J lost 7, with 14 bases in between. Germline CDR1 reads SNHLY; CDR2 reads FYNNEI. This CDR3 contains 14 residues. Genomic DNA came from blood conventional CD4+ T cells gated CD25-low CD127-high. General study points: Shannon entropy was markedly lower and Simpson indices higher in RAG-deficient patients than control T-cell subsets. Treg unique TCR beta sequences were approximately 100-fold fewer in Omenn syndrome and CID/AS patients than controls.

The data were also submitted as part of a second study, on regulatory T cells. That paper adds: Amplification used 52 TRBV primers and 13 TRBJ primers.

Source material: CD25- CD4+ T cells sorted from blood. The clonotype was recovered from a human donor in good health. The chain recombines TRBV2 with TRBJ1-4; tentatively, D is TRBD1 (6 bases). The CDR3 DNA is TGTGCCAGCAGTCAACAGGGTTTCGGTGAAAAACTGTTTTTT. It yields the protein CASSQQGFGEKLFF.